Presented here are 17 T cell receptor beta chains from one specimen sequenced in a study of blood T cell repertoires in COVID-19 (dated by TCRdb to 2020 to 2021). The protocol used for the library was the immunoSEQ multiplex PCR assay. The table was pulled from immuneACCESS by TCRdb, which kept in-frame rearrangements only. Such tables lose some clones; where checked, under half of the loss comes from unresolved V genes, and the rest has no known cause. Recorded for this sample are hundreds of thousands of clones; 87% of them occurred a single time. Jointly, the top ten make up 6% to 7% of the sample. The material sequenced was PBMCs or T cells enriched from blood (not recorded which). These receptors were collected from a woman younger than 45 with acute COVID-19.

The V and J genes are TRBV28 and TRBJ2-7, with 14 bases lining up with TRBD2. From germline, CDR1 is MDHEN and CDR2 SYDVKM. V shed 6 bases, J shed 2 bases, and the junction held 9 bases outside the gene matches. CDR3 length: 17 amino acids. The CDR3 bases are TGTGCCAGCAGCCCGGGACTAGCGGGAGCGCTTACCTACGAGCAGTACTTC. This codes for CASSPGLAGALTYEQYF.

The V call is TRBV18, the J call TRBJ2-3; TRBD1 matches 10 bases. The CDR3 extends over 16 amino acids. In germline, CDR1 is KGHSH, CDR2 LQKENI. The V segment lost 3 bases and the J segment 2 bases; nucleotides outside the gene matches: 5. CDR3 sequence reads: CASSPTGGYNTDTQYF. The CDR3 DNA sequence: TGTGCCAGCTCACCGACAGGGGGCTATAACACAGATACGCAGTATTTT.

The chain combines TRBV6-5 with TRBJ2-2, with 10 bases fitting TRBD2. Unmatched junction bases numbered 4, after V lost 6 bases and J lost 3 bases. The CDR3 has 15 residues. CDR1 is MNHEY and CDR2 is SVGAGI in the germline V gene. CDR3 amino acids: CASRAGGPDTGELFF. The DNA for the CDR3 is TGTGCCAGCAGAGCGGGGGGGCCCGACACCGGGGAGCTGTTTTTT.

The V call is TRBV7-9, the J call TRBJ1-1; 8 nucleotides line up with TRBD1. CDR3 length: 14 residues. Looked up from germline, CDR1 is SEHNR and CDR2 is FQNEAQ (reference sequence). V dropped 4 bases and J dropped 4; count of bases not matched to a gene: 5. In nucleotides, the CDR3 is TGTGCCAGCAGCTCCCCAGGGGGCGGCACTGAAGCTTTCTTT. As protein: CASSSPGGGTEAFF.

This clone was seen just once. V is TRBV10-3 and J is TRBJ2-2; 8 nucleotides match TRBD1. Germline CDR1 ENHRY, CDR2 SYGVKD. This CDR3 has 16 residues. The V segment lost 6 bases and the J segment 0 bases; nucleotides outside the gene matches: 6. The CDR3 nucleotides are TGTGCCATCAGCGAACAGGACAGGGCGAACACCGGGGAGCTGTTTTTT. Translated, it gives CAISEQDRANTGELFF.

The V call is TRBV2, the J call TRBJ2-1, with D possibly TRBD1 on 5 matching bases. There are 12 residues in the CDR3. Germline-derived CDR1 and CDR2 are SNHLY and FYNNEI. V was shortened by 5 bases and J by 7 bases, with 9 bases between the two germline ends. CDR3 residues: CASSPGYNEQFF. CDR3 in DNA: TGTGCCAGCAGTCCAGGGTATAATGAGCAGTTCTTC.

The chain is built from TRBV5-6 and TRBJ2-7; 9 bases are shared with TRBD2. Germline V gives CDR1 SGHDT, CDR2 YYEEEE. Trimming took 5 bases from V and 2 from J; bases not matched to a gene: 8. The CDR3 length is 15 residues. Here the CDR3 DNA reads TGTGCCAGCAGGGGACGACTAGCGGCAACCTACGAGCAGTACTTC. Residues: CASRGRLAATYEQYF.

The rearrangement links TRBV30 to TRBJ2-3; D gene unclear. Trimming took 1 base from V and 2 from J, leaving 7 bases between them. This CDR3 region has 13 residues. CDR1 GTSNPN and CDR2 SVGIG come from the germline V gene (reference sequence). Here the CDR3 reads CAWSAGHTDTQYF. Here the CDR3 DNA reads TGTGCCTGGAGTGCAGGCCACACAGATACGCAGTATTTT.

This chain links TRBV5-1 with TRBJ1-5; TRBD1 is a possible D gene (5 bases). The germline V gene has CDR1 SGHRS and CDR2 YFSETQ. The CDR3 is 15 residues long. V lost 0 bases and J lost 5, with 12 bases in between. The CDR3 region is CASSLEGDLHQPQHF. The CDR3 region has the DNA TGCGCCAGCAGCTTGGAAGGGGATTTGCATCAGCCCCAGCATTTT.

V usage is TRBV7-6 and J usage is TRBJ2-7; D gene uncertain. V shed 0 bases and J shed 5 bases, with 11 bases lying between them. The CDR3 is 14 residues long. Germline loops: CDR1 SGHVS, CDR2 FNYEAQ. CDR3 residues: CASSLAISQDEQYF. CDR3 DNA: TGTGCCAGCAGCTTAGCGATATCTCAGGACGAGCAGTACTTC.

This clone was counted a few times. For the CDR3, the DNA is TGCGCCAGCAGCTCAGACAGGGCCGGAGGTGAAGCTTTCTTT. Translation: CASSSDRAGGEAFF. The rearrangement joins TRBV5-1 to TRBJ1-1, with 7 positions matching TRBD1. The germline CDR1 and CDR2 sequences are SGHRS and YFSETQ. This CDR3 contains 14 residues. V shed 3 bases, J shed 7 bases, and the junction held 9 bases outside the gene matches.

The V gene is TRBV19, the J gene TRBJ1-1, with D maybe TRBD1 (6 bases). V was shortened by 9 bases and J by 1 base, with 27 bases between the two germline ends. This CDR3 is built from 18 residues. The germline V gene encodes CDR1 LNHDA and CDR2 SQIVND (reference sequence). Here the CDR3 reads CASGPNRAMNERNTEAFF. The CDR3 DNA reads TGTGCCAGCGGTCCCAACAGGGCTATGAACGAACGGAACACTGAAGCTTTCTTT.

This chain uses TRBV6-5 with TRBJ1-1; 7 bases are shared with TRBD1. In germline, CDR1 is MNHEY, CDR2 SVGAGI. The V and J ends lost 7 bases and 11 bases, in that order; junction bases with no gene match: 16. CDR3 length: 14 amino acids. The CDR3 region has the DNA TGTGCCAGCACTCCTGGGACAGTCCTTCCAGGGGCTTTCTTT. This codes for CASTPGTVLPGAFF.

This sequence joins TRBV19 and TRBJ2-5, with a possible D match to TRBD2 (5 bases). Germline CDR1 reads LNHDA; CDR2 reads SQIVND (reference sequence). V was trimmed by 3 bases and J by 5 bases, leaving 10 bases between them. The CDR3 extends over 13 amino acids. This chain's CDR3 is CASSMRARETQYF. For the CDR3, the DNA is TGTGCCAGTAGTATGCGGGCGAGGGAGACCCAGTACTTC.

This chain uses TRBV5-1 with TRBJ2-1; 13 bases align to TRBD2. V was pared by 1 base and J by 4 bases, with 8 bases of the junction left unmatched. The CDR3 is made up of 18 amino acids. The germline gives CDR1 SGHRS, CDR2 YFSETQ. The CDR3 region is CASSLSLAGGPWYNEQFF. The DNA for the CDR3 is TGCGCCAGCAGCTTGTCACTAGCGGGAGGGCCCTGGTACAATGAGCAGTTCTTC.

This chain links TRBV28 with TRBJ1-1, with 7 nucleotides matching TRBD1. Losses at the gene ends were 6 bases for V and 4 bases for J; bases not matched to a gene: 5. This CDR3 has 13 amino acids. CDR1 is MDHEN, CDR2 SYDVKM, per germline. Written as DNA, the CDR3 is TGTGCCAGCAGCGCAACAGGGGTCACTGAAGCTTTCTTT. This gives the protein CASSATGVTEAFF.

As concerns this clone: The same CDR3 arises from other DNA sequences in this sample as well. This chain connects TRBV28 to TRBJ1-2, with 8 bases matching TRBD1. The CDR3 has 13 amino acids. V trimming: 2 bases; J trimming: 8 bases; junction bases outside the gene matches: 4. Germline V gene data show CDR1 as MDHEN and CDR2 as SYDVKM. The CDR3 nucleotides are TGTGCCAGCAGTTTAGGACAGGGTGGAGGCTACACCTTC. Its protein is CASSLGQGGGYTF.